The rows below give T cell receptor beta chains drawn from one sample of a study of T cells in Graves' hyperthyroidism and ophthalmopathy. TCRdb called the multiplex PCR reads again in MiXCR, with one record for every CDR3 protein. The table lists some 580,000 distinct CDR3 sequences, 16% of them singletons. The sequenced material came from blood. These receptors originate from a woman between 35 and 50 years old with Graves' ophthalmopathy. The CDR3 runs from the conserved cysteine through the conserved F or W. A D gene is named only where the DNA matches it firmly. Where a row states a size, it is once, few, many or the class of an expanded clone; other rows omit it.

TRBJ1-5 . many TRBV2 TGTGCCAGCAGTGCTAGCAATCAGCCCCAGCATTTT CASSASNQPQHF
TRBJ1-6 . many TRBV6-1 TGTGCCAGCACGGTAGGAGGGTCACCCCTCCACTTT CASTVGGSPLHF
TRBJ1-1 . . TRBV28 TGTGCCAGCAGTTTAAGGCGATACCACACTGAAGCTTTCTTT CASSLRRYHTEAFF
TRBJ1-2 . . TRBV6-1 TGTGCCAGCAGTACGGGATTTAAGAGTGGCTATGGCTACACCTTC CASSTGFKSGYGYTF
TRBJ2-7 . . TRBV5-6 TGTGCCAGCAGCTTGGATCCGGGGGCAAGATACGAGCAGTACTTC CASSLDPGARYEQYF
TRBJ1-1 TRBD1 . TRBV12-5 TGTGCTAGTGGTTACTTCGGGACAGTAGGGTTGAACACTGAAGCTTTCTTT CASGYFGTVGLNTEAFF
TRBJ1-4 . . TRBV7-8 TGTGCCAGCAGCCTGGGGGGGGCGAAGGAAAAACTGTTTTTT CASSLGGAKEKLFF
TRBJ1-1 TRBD1 many TRBV12-3/TRBV12-4 TGTGCCAGCAGTCTCTCGTACAGGGGCCGCCGGGCTGAAGCTTTCTTT CASSLSYRGRRAEAFF
TRBJ2-5 . few TRBV4-1 TGCGCCAGCAGCCAAGTAGGGGGGGGGGTGGAGACCCAGTACTTC CASSQVGGGVETQYF
TRBJ2-2 . . TRBV3-1 TGTGCCAGCATCGGACAAGCTGACACCGGGGAGCTGTTTTTT CASIGQADTGELFF
TRBJ1-3 . few TRBV2 TGTGCCAGCAGTGCGTCGGGAGCTGGAAACACCATATATTTT CASSASGAGNTIYF
TRBJ2-2 . few TRBV12-3/TRBV12-4 TGTGCCAGCAGCCGGTGGGGGGGCCCCGGGGAGCTGTTTTTT CASSRWGGPGELFF
TRBJ2-2 . few TRBV10-1 TGCGCCAGCAGTGATCGGGTAGCGGCGGCCGGGGAGCTGTTTTTT CASSDRVAAAGELFF
TRBJ2-1 TRBD1 . TRBV11-2 TGTGCCAGCAGCTTGGGACAGGGGGGCTACGAGCAGTTCTTC CASSLGQGGYEQFF
TRBJ2-2 . . TRBV4-1 TGCGCCAGCGGAAGCGCGACGAACACCGGGGAGCTGTTTTTT CASGSATNTGELFF
TRBJ1-1 . . TRBV10-3 TGTGCCATCAGTGAGGGGACGTCGAATACTGAAGCTTTCTTT CAISEGTSNTEAFF
TRBJ2-1 TRBD2 few TRBV12-3/TRBV12-4 TGTGCCAGCAGTTCCATAGCGGGAGTGGTCCAGTTCTTC CASSSIAGVVQFF
TRBJ2-1 TRBD2 many TRBV5-1 TGCGCCAGCAGCTTGGTACTAGCGGGAGAGCAGTTCTTC CASSLVLAGEQFF
TRBJ2-7 . many TRBV20-1 TGCAGTGCTAATCCGGACTTAGACTACGAGCAGTACTTC CSANPDLDYEQYF
TRBJ2-7 TRBD1 many TRBV29-1 TGCAGCGTCCTTCCGGACAGGGGTGGGGAGCAGTACTTC CSVLPDRGGEQYF
TRBJ1-2 . . TRBV7-9 TGTGCCAGCAGTACCCAATGGGTCTATGGCTACACCTTC CASSTQWVYGYTF
TRBJ1-5 . many TRBV2 TGTGCCAGCAGTGAAGGGGAAGGGTATCAGCCCCAGCATTTT CASSEGEGYQPQHF
TRBJ1-1 TRBD1 . TRBV10-1 TGCGCCAGCAGTGCAGGGGGCCACACTGAAGCTTTCTTT CASSAGGHTEAFF
TRBJ2-5 . many TRBV2 TGTGCCAGCAGCCAAGCCACCGGGACAACGGCCTGGACCCAGTACTTC CASSQATGTTAWTQYF
TRBJ1-1 . many TRBV3-1 TGTGCCAGCAGCCAAGGGGCCGGGAAGCGGACAATGAACACTGAAGCTTTCTTT CASSQGAGKRTMNTEAFF
TRBJ2-1 . many TRBV2 TGTGCCAGCAATTTCGACAGTCAAAGCCTATACAATGAGCAGTTCTTC CASNFDSQSLYNEQFF
TRBJ2-7 . . TRBV5-5 TGTGCCAGCAGCTATCTTAGCTCCTACGAGCAGTACTTC CASSYLSSYEQYF
TRBJ2-7 TRBD1 many TRBV6-2/TRBV6-3 TGTGCCAGCAGAAAAGGACAGGGGGCGTCATACGAGCAGTACTTC CASRKGQGASYEQYF
TRBJ2-2 . few TRBV3-1 TGTGCCAGCAGCCAATCAGTGAACACCGGGGAGCTGTTTTTT CASSQSVNTGELFF
TRBJ2-1 . many TRBV27 TGTGCCAGCAGTCTACCTGGGGGGAGGCAGTTCTTC CASSLPGGRQFF
TRBJ2-3 TRBD1 . TRBV7-2 TGTGCCAGCAGCGACAGGGACAGGATCCCGTTAACAGATACGCAGTATTTT CASSDRDRIPLTDTQYF
TRBJ2-3 . few TRBV2 TGTGCCAGCAGTGAAGCTCAGGGGAAAGATACGCAGTATTTT CASSEAQGKDTQYF
TRBJ2-7 TRBD2 few TRBV20-1 TGCAGTGCTAGAGTGGGTGGACTAGCGGGAGTCCAAATCTACGAGCAGTACTTC CSARVGGLAGVQIYEQYF
TRBJ2-1 TRBD2 many TRBV3-1 TGTGCCAGCAGCCAAGGAGCGGGGGGTAACAATGAGCAGTTCTTC CASSQGAGGNNEQFF
TRBJ1-5 TRBD1 . TRBV2 TGTGCCAGCAGGGGAAACAGGGGAGGTTGGAATCAGCCCCAGCATTTT CASRGNRGGWNQPQHF
TRBJ2-3 TRBD2 many TRBV28 TGTGCCAGCAGTTCCGGACTAGCGGGACCTACGGATACGCAGTATTTT CASSSGLAGPTDTQYF
TRBJ2-7 . few TRBV7-2 TGTGCCAGCAGCTTAGTGGGACTGGCCTCCTACGAGCAGTACTTC CASSLVGLASYEQYF
TRBJ2-3 TRBD2 many TRBV20-1 TGCAGTGCTACGGGGGTCGGACTAGCGGGAGAACTTACAGATACGCAGTATTTT CSATGVGLAGELTDTQYF
TRBJ2-3 . many TRBV20-1 TGCAGTGCTTTGGACTGGGACCCCACAGATACGCAGTATTTT CSALDWDPTDTQYF
TRBJ2-1 TRBD1 many TRBV20-1 TGCAGTGCTCCCCGGGACAGGGGGCCCTACAATGAGCAGTTCTTC CSAPRDRGPYNEQFF
TRBJ2-1 . many TRBV25-1 TGTGCCAGCAGTGAACCGGGGGGCCCCTACAATGAGCAGTTCTTC CASSEPGGPYNEQFF
TRBJ2-1 TRBD2 few TRBV28 TGTGCCAGCAGTTTAAGTCTATTGAGGACTAGCGACTACAATGAGCAGTTCTTC CASSLSLLRTSDYNEQFF
TRBJ2-3 . few TRBV14 TGTGCCAGCAGTCCCCACCTCGAGGGAGGTACGCAGTATTTT CASSPHLEGGTQYF
TRBJ2-7 TRBD1 many TRBV2 TGTGCCAGCAGTGAAAGCAGGGGGCAAAACGAGCAGTACTTC CASSESRGQNEQYF
TRBJ1-1 . many TRBV6-1 TGTGCCAGCACTAATGGTCCCACTGAAGCTTTCTTT CASTNGPTEAFF
TRBJ2-7 TRBD1 . TRBV20-1 TGCAGTGCTAGAGCGACAGGGAGCGAGCAGTACTTC CSARATGSEQYF
TRBJ2-5 . . TRBV29-1 TGCAGCGTGATATACTTCCAGGGGAACCAAGAGACCCAGTACTTC CSVIYFQGNQETQYF
TRBJ1-2 TRBD1 . TRBV27 TGTGCCAGCAGTTTAAGGGGCGGGTCGGACAGGGCTTACTATGGCTACACCTTC CASSLRGGSDRAYYGYTF
TRBJ2-2 . . TRBV13 TGTGCCAGCAGCGGATCAGGGGGCGCGGGGGCCGGGGAGCTGTTTTTT CASSGSGGAGAGELFF